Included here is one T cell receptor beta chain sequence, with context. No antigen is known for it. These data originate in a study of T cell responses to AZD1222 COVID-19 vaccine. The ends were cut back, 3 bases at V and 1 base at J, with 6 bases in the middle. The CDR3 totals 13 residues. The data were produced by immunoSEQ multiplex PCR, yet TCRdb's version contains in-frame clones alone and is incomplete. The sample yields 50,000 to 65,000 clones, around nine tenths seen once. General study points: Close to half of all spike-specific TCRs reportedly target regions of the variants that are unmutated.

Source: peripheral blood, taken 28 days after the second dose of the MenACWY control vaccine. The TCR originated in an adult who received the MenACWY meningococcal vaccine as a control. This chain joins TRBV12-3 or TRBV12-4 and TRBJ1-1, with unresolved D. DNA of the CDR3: TGTGCCAGCAGTTTCTGGGGGAACACTGAAGCTTTCTTT. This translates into CASSFWGNTEAFF.